This TCR beta chain was identified in a study of blood T cells in healthy people across ages. Regarding the study as a whole: More naive CD4+ cells and higher diversity marked long-lived donors relative to aged donors. No conclusive comparison of naive versus antigen-experienced cells was possible with unsorted PBMCs. Diversity estimates drawn from one million T cells were deemed underestimates.

The ends were cut back, 4 bases at V and 4 bases at J, with 17 bases in the middle. The CDR3 length is 15 residues. In germline, CDR1 is SGHNT, CDR2 YYREEE (reference sequence). The authors ran a second PCR of roughly 6 to 12 cycles using a sample-barcoded 5' primer and a J-beta primer mix. Through a template-switch adaptor with 12 random nucleotides, each cDNA molecule received a tag. A single record per CDR3 protein comes from TCRdb applying MiXCR to the 5' RACE reads. The sample includes about 1.1 million distinct CDR3 sequences, 35% to 40% seen only once; the top ten take around 13%. This clonotype appeared a single time. Its antigen remains unidentified.

The chain couples TRBV5-4 to TRBJ1-1; D is possibly TRBD1 (5 bases). Source material: blood. This clonotype was obtained from a man between 18 and 29 years old in good health. CDR3 DNA sequence: TGTGCCAGCAGCGACAATTTGCGGGGGGGCACTGAAGCTTTCTTT. Translating it yields CASSDNLRGGTEAFF.